This record looks at one TCR beta chain sequence and its context. CDR1 and CDR2 from the germline V gene are GTSNPN and SVGIG (reference sequence). The germline V and J ends were trimmed by 3 bases and 0 bases, with 8 bases remaining between them. The CDR3 is 14 amino acids. The immunoSEQ assay was v3. Clones were sequenced by immunoSEQ multiplex PCR, and TCRdb holds only the in-frame ones, with some missing. Of 60,000 or so clones listed, roughly two thirds are singletons. The sample's time point: pre-treatment sample, taken before nivolumab and TIL therapy. These data come from a study of TIL therapy for anti-PD-1-resistant metastatic lung cancer. Study overall: Tumors had a median PD-L1 proportion score of less than 6.5%. By whole-exome sequencing, median non-synonymous tumor mutation burden was around 1.5 mutations per megabase.

This receptor was identified in a person aged 25 to 80 with non-small cell lung cancer. The rearrangement uses TRBV30 and TRBJ1-4, with TRBD1 as a possible D gene (5 bases). Sequencing used blood, obtained at baseline. The CDR3 region has the DNA TGTGCCTGGAGGGGACGCACAACTAATGAAAAACTGTTTTTT. This codes for CAWRGRTTNEKLFF.